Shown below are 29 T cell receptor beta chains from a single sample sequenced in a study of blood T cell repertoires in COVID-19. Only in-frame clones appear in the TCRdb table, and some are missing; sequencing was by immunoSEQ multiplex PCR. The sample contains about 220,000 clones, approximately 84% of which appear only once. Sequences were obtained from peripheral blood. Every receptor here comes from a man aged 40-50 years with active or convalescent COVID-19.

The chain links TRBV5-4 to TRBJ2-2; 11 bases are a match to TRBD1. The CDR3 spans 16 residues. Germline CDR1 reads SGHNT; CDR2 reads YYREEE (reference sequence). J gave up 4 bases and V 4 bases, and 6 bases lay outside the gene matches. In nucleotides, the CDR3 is TGTGCCAGCAGCCCGGGACAGGGGGATGGCACCGGGGAGCTGTTTTTT. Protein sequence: CASSPGQGDGTGELFF.

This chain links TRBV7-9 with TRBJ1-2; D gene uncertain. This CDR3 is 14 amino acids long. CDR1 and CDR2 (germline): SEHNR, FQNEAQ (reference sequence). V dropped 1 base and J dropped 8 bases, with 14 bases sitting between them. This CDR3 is CASSLVQSGDGYTF. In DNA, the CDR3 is TGTGCCAGCAGCTTAGTACAGTCGGGAGACGGCTACACCTTC.

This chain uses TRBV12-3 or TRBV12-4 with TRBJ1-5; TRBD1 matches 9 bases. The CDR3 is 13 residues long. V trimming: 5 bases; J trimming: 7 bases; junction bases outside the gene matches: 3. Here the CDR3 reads CASSIGQGQPQHF. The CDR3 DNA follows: TGTGCCAGCAGTATAGGACAGGGGCAGCCCCAGCATTTT.

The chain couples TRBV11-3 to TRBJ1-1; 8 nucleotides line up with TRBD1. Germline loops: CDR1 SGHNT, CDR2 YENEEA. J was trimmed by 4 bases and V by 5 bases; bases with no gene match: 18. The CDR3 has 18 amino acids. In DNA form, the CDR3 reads TGTGCCAGCAGCGTCACGGACAGGGATCGGAACTTTCGCACTGAAGCTTTCTTT. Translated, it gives CASSVTDRDRNFRTEAFF.

This chain's CDR3 is CASSHGQGAEKLFF. The CDR3 DNA is TGTGCCAGCAGCCACGGACAGGGGGCTGAAAAACTGTTTTTT. The rearrangement links TRBV11-1 to TRBJ1-4; 11 bases map to TRBD1. V gave up 5 bases and J gave up 7 bases; unmatched junction bases: 3. The length of the CDR3 is 14 residues. Germline CDR1 is SGHAT and CDR2 is FQDESV (reference sequence).

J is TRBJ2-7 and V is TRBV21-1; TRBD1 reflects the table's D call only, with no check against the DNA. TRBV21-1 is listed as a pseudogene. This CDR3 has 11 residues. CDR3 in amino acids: CASRGRNEQYF. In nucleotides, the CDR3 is TGTGCCAGCAGGGGCCGAAACGAGCAGTACTTC.

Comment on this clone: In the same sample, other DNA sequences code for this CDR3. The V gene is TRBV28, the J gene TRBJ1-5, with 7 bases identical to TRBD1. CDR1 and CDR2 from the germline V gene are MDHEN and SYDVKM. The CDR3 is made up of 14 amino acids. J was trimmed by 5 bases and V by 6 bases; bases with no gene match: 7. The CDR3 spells CASRLGQGDQPQHF. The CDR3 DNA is TGTGCCAGCAGGCTGGGGCAGGGGGATCAGCCCCAGCATTTT.

In nucleotides, the CDR3 is TGTGCCAGCAGCCAGGATTCTCCCACTAGTCAATCTGGCTACAATGAGCAGTTCTTC. This translates into CASSQDSPTSQSGYNEQFF. The chain combines TRBV4-2 with TRBJ2-1; D possibly corresponds to TRBD2 (5 bases). The V gene's germline CDR1 is LGHNA and CDR2 YNFKEQ. The germline V and J ends were trimmed by 3 bases and 3 bases, with 24 bases remaining between them. CDR3 length: 19 residues.

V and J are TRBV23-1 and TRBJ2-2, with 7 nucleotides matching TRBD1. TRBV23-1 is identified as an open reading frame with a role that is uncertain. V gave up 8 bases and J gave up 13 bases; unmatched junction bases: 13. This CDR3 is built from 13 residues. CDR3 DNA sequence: TGCGCCAGCCGATCTCAACATTACAGGGGGCTGTTTTTT. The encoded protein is CASRSQHYRGLFF.

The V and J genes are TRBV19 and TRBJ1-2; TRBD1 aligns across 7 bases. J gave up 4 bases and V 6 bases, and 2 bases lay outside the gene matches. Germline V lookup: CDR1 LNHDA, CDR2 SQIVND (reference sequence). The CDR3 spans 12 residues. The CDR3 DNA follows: TGTGCCAGTAGGACAGGGTCCTATGGCTACACCTTC. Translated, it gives CASRTGSYGYTF.

CDR3 in DNA: TGTGCCAGCAGCCAGGAAACGGGGGGGCTCACCTACGAGCAGTACTTC. Translation gives CASSQETGGLTYEQYF. This chain joins TRBV4-2 and TRBJ2-7; 8 bases fit TRBD2. The trim removed 3 bases at V and 2 bases at J, leaving 9 bases unmatched. This CDR3 region has 16 residues. Germline V gene data show CDR1 as LGHNA and CDR2 as YNFKEQ.

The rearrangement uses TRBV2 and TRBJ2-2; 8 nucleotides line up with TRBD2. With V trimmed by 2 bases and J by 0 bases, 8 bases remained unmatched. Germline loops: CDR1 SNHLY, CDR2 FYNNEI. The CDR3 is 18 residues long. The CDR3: CASSEWSGGPANTGELFF. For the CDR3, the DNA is TGTGCCAGCAGTGAATGGAGCGGGGGACCCGCGAACACCGGGGAGCTGTTTTTT.

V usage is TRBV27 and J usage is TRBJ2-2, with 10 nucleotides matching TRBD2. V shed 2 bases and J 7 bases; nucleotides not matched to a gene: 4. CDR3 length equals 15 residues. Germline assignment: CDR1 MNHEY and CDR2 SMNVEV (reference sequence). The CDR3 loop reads CASSLTLAGVGELFF. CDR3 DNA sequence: TGTGCCAGCAGTTTAACCCTAGCGGGAGTCGGGGAGCTGTTTTTT.

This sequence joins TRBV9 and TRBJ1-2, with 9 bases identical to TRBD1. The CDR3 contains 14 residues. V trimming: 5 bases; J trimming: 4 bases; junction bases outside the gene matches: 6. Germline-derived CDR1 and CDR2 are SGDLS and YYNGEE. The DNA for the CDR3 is TGTGCCAGCAGTCCGGGACAGGGTAGCTATGGCTACACCTTC. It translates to CASSPGQGSYGYTF.

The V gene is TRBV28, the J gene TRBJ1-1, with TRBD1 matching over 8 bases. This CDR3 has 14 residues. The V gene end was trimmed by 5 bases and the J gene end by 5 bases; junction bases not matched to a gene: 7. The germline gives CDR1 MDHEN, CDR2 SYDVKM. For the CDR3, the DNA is TGTGCCAGCAGTGCAGGGGGCGCGGGGACTGAAGCTTTCTTT. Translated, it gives CASSAGGAGTEAFF. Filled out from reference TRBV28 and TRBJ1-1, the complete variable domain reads DVKVTQSSRYLVKRTGEKVFLECVQDMDHENMFWYRQDPGLGLRLIYFSYDVKMKEKGDIPEGYSVSREKKERFSLILESASTNQTSMYLCASSAGGAGTEAFFGQGTRLTVV.

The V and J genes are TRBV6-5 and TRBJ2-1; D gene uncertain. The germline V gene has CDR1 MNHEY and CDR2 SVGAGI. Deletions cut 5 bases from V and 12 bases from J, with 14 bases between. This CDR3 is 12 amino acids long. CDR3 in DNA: TGTGCCAGCAGTAGCCTCGAACGAGGGCAGTTCTTC. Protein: CASSSLERGQFF.

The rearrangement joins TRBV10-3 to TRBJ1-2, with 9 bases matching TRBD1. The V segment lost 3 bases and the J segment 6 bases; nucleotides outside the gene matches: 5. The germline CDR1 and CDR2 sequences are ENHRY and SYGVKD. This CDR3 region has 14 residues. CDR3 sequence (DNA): TGTGCCATCAGTGATAGACAGGGGGACCATGGCTACACCTTC. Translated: CAISDRQGDHGYTF.

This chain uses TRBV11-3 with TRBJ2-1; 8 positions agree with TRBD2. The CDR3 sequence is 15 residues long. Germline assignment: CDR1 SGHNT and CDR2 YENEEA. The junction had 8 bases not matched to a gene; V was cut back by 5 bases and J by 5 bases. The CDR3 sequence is CASSQASGGNNEQFF. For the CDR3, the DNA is TGTGCCAGCAGCCAGGCAAGCGGGGGAAACAATGAGCAGTTCTTC.

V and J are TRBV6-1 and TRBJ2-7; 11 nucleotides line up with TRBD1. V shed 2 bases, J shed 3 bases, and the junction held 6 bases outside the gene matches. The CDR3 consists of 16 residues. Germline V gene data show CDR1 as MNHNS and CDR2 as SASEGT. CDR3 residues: CASSERGDRGDYEQYF. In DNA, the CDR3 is TGTGCCAGCAGTGAACGTGGGGACAGGGGGGACTACGAGCAGTACTTC.

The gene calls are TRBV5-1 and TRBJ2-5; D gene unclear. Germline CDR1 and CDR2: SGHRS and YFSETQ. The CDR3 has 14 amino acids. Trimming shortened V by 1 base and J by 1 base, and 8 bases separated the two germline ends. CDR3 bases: TGCGCCAGCAGCTTGTCCCTAACCCAAGAGACCCAGTACTTC. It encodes CASSLSLTQETQYF.

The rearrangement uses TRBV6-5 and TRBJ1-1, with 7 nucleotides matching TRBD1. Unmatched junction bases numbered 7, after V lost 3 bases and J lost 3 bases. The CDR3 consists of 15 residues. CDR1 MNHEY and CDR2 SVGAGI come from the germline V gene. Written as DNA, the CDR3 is TGTGCCAGCAGTTATGACAGGGCCGGTCACACTGAAGCTTTCTTT. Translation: CASSYDRAGHTEAFF.

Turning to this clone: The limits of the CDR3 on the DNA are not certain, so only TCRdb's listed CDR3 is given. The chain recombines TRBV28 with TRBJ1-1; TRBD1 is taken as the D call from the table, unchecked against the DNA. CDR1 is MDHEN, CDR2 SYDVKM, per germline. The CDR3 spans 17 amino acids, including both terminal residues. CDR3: CASSSSRTGRMNTEAFF.

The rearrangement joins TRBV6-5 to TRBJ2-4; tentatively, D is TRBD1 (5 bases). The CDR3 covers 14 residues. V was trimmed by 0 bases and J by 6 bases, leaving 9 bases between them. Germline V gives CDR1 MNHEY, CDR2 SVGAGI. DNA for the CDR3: TGTGCCAGCAGTTACTCGCAGGGTTCAAACATTCAGTACTTC. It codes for CASSYSQGSNIQYF.

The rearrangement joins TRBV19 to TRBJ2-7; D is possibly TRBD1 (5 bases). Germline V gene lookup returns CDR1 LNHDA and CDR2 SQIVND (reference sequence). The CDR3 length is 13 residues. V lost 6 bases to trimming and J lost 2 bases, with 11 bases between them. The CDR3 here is CASRKTEAYEQYF. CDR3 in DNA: TGTGCCAGTAGAAAGACAGAGGCCTACGAGCAGTACTTC. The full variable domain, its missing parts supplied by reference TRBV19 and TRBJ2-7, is DGGITQSPKYLFRKEGQNVTLSCEQNLNHDAMYWYRQDPGQGLRLIYYSQIVNDFQKGDIAEGYSVSREKKESFPLTVTSAQKNPTAFYLCASRKTEAYEQYFGPGTRLTVT.

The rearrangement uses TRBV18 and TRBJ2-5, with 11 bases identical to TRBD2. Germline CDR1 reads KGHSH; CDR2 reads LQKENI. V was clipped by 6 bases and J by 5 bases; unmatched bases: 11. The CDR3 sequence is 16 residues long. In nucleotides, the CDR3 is TGTGCCAGCTCGAGTACTAGCGGGAGAGAATGGGAGACCCAGTACTTC. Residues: CASSSTSGREWETQYF.

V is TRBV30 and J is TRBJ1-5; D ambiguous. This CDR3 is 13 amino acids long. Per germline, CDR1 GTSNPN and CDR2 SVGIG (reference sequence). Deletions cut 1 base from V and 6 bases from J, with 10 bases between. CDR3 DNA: TGTGCCTGGAGTGCGGCGGGCAGTCAGCCCCAGCATTTT. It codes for CAWSAAGSQPQHF. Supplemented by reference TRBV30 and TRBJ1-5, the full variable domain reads SQTIHQWPATLVQPVGSPLSLECTVEGTSNPNLYWYRQAAGRGLQLLFYSVGIGQISSEVPQNLSASRPQDRQFILSSKKLLLSDSGFYLCAWSAAGSQPQHFGDGTRLSIL.

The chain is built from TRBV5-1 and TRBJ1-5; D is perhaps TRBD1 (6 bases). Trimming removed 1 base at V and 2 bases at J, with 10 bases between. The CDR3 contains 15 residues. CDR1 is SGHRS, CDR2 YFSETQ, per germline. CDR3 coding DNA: TGCGCCAGCAGCTTGAATGACAGGCGCAATCAGCCCCAGCATTTT. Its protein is CASSLNDRRNQPQHF. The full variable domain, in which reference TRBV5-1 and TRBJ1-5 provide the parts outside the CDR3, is KAGVTQTPRYLIKTRGQQVTLSCSPISGHRSVSWYQQTPGQGLQFLFEYFSETQRNKGNFPGRFSGRQFSNSRSEMNVSTLELGDSALYLCASSLNDRRNQPQHFGDGTRLSIL.

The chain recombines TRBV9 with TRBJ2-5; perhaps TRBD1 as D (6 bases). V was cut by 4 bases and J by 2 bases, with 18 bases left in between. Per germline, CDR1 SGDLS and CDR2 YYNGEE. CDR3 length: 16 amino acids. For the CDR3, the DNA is TGTGCCAGCAGCCCCCAAGGGGACACGCTACAAGAGACCCAGTACTTC. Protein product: CASSPQGDTLQETQYF.

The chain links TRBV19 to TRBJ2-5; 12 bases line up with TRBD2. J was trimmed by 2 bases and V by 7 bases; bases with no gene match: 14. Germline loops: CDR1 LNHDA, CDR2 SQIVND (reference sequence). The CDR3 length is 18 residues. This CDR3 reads CASIPIGRLAGVQETQYF. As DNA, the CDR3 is TGTGCCAGTATCCCTATTGGGAGACTAGCGGGGGTGCAAGAGACCCAGTACTTC.